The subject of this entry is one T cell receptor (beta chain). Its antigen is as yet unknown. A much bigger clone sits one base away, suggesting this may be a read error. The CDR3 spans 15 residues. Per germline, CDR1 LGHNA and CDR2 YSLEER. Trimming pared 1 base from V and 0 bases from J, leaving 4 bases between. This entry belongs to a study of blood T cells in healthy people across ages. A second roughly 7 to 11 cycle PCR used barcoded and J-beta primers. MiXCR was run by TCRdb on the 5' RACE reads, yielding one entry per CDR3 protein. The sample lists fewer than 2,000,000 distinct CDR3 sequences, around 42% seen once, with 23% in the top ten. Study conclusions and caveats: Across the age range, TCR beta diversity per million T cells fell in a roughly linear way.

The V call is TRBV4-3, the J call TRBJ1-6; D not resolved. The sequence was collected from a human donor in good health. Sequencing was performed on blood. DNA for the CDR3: TGCGCCAGCAGCCAAGTGAGCTCCTATAATTCACCCCTCCACTTT. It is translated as CASSQVSSYNSPLHF.